This T cell receptor beta chain was captured by sequencing in a study of blood T cell repertoires in COVID-19. Study background: Some COVID-19 samples were acute and others convalescent; all came from the United States, Italy and Spain.

Authors' data handling: The assay estimated nucleated cells by amplifying reference gene primers. Assay used: immunoSEQ multiplex PCR; TCRdb lists only in-frame clones, some missing. V, J and clone size reflect that table, while D and trimming were determined from the DNA. Of approximately 37,000 clones detected, approximately 91% appear once; the ten largest clones hold around 5.1%. This CDR3 is built from 17 residues. V gave up 4 bases and J gave up 1 base; unmatched junction bases: 9. CDR1 is MNHNS and CDR2 is SASEGT in the germline V gene. This clonotype was sampled from a woman aged 80 or older with acute or convalescent COVID-19. The chain carries TRBV6-1 and TRBJ1-3; 8 bases map to TRBD1. The sequencing sample was made of peripheral blood. For the CDR3, the DNA is TGTGCCAGCAGTGGCGGGACAGGTCCGCTTTCTGGAAACACCATATATTTT. This gives the protein CASSGGTGPLSGNTIYF.